The sequence of this T cell receptor (beta chain) was determined in a study of cytomegalovirus exposure and HLA in healthy donors. Study-level findings and limits: With DRB1 most and HLA-C fewest, TCR association rates differed between HLA loci in a later analysis.

Comment on this clone: The antigen is unknown.

The PCR made use of 60 Vbeta and 13 Jbeta primers. TCRdb's copy holds only in-frame clones and misses some; the assay was immunoSEQ multiplex PCR. The sample has about 140,000 clones; approximately 82% are singletons. The germline V gene encodes CDR1 LNHDA and CDR2 SQIVND (reference sequence). The CDR3 spans 22 residues. Germline trimming cut 6 bases from V and 6 bases from J; bases unmatched to any gene: 32. Donors in the study were healthy people who gave bone marrow. The material sequenced was PBMCs. The sequence derives from a woman aged 40 to 55 in good health and CMV-seronegative. This chain links TRBV19 with TRBJ1-5, with 7 positions matching TRBD1. Here the CDR3 DNA reads TGTGCCAGTAGCCACGCGAGGGGACAGAGGGCCGTATACTCCCCAGCAGGTCAGCCCCAGCATTTT. Translation: CASSHARGQRAVYSPAGQPQHF.